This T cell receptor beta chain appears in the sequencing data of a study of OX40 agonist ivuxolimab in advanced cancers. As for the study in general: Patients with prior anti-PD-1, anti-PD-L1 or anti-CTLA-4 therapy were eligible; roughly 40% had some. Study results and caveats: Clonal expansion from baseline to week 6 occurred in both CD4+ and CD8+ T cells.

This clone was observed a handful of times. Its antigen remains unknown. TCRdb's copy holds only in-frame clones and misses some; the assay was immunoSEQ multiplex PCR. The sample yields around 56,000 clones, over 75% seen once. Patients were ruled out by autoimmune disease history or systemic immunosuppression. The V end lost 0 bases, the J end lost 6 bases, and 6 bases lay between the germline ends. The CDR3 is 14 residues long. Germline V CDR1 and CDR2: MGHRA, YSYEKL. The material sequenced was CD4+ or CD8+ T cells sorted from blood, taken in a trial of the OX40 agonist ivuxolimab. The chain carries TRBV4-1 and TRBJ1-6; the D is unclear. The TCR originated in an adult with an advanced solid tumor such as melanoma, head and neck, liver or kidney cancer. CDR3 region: CASSQERANSPLHF. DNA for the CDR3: TGCGCCAGCAGCCAAGAAAGGGCTAATTCACCCCTCCACTTT.